The following is a TCR beta chain sequence with its context. Its antigen is still unknown. This specimen comes from a study of long-term antiretroviral therapy in people with HIV. Study background: The immediate-ART recommendation dates to 2015, and the earliest samples predate it by about a decade.

Study outcomes and limitations: Clones that had undergone expansion before ART dominated the repertoire at all time points. Data on ART adherence, viral resistance or therapy changes were unavailable.

The libraries were made with immunoSEQ v3.0 at survey level. Sequencing was directed toward about 35,000-55,000 T-cell genomes in each sample. Using immunoSEQ multiplex PCR, the repertoire was profiled, and TCRdb retains in-frame clones only, with some absent. The sample carries 25,000 to 35,000 clones, approximately 91% recorded once. Germline assignment: CDR1 LNHNV and CDR2 YYDKDF (reference sequence). CDR3 size: 17 residues. V shed 0 bases and J shed 4 bases, with 15 bases lying between them. The source is a man younger than 30 with HIV. Source: unsorted PBMCs, taken 3.1 years after starting antiretroviral therapy. The chain recombines TRBV15 with TRBJ2-2; a weak D match, TRBD2 (7 bases). The CDR3 region is CATSRDQAGAVTGELFF. In DNA, the CDR3 is TGTGCCACCAGCAGAGATCAGGCGGGGGCGGTCACCGGGGAGCTGTTTTTT.